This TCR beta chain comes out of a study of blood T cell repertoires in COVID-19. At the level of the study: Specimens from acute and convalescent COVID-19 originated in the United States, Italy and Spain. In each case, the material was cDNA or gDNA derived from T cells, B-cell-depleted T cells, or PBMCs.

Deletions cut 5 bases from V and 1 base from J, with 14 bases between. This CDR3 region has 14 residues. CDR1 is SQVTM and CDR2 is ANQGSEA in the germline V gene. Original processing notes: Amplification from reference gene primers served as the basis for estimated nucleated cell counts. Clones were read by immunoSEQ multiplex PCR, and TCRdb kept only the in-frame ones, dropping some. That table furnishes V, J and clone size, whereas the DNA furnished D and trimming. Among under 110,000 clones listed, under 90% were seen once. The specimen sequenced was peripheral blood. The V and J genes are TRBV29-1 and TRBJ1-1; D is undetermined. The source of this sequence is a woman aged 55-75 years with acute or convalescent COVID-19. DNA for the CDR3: TGCAGCGTTCCCGTCCTTGGAGAGAACACTGAAGCTTTCTTT. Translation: CSVPVLGENTEAFF.